The entry below describes one T cell receptor (beta chain). What it binds is not known. This same CDR3 is encoded by further DNA sequences in the sample. Across several immunoSEQ plates, the genomic DNA of each subset was split evenly. Under the authors' procedure: ImmunoSEQ sequences covered only the junction and lacked quality scores; filtering therefore differed. The assay was immunoSEQ multiplex PCR, and TCRdb's table has in-frame clones only and misses some. The D gene and trimming were derived from the DNA, and the V and J assignments and clone size from that table. In the table there are approximately 2,000,000 clones, over 85% of which are singletons. Naive CD8 cells lacked CD45RO, underwent positive selection for CCR7 and left out terminally differentiated effector memory CD45RA+ cells. Donors comprised healthy HIV-negative adults lacking recent acute infections or vaccinations. This entry belongs to a study of shared clonotypes between healthy human individuals.

The CDR3 sequence is 13 residues long. The ends were cut back, 5 bases at V and 4 bases at J, with 12 bases in the middle. Germline loops: CDR1 SEHNR, CDR2 FQNEAQ (reference sequence). Study outcomes and limitations: Compared with clonotypes that all four donors shared, non-shared clonotypes had lower generation probabilities.

The rearrangement joins TRBV7-9 to TRBJ2-7, with D tentatively TRBD2 (6 bases). Sequenced material: naive CD8+ T cells from PBMCs. This sequence originates from a man aged 18 to 30 in good health. Some clones in this sample may be carry-over from other donors' samples. CDR3 DNA sequence: TGTGCCAGCAGCCCAGGGACTGTTTACGAGCAGTACTTC. Amino acid sequence: CASSPGTVYEQYF.